This T cell receptor beta chain was captured in a study of shared clonotypes between healthy human individuals (dated by TCRdb to about 2020). For the wider study: A couple of women and three men aged 18 to 49 years were included in the cohort. For each donor, three plates each were used for CD4 naive and CD4 memory, two plates were used for CD8 naive, and one plate was used for CD8 memory. To estimate repertoire size and how much clonotypes are shared between individuals, the study performed deep sequencing of blood TCR repertoires from a few healthy adults. To increase sequencing depth and limit assay-specific biases, TCR repertoire library preparation and sequencing were carried out by different laboratories using diverse techniques. Leukapheresis yielded between about 0.9 and 8.9 billion PBMCs per donor. Study-level results and caveats: Pairwise subsampling indicated that sequencing depth was expected to affect the degree of clonotype sharing among donors. Naive subsets generally had larger estimated clonotype richness than memory subsets did. Sharing across a few donors was observed for roughly 5% of naive CD4, 3.5% of naive CD8, over 2% of memory CD4, and around 0.42% of memory CD8 clonotypes. Sampling was limited to blood, and TCR repertoires in tissue likely differ from TCR repertoires in blood. Incomplete sequencing was indicated by rarefaction of sorted-subset datasets, despite the large sequencing depth. Because the study included a small number of donors, the genetic and exposure-history diversity represented was limited. Compared with non-shared clonotypes, clonotypes shared by all four sorted-subset donors had higher generation probabilities.

Donors were healthy HIV-negative adults with no recently reported acute infections or vaccinations. Every donor was a Caucasian adult residing in Nashville, Tennessee, USA. CD4+ T cells were enriched by magnetic negative selection; naive cells were then positively selected on CD45RA, and the negative fraction formed the memory subset. After blood collection by leukapheresis, PBMCs were isolated using Ficoll-Histopaque density gradient centrifugation and then cryopreserved in the vapor phase of liquid nitrogen. Analytical flow cytometry was used to check the purity and quantity of every magnetically sorted T cell population. Genomic DNA was isolated from every sorted fraction and measured by UV absorbance on a Nanodrop 2000c. Notes on this clone: Its cognate antigen has yet to be identified. There are no base qualities to consult, and no much larger clone falls within one base.

The cysteine opens and the phenylalanine closes a CDR3 of 13 amino acids. Of the read, only the CDR3 DNA is kept; its 39 bases are in frame from base 1. V drops 3 bases and J drops 9 bases, leaving 10 bases in between. Based on the germline V gene, the CDR1 and CDR2 sequences are SGHDT and YYEEEE. TCR CDR3 regions were amplified from genomic DNA by multiplex PCR using the deep immunoSEQ assay. Extracted genomic DNA from each cell subset was spread evenly across all wells of several immunoSEQ 96-well plates, with each plate serving as a replicate. Each replicate PCR for sorted subsets received roughly 200 ng genomic DNA, equal to about 30,000 T cell genomes. Purified libraries were measured with a Qubit 3.0 fluorometer, size-checked on a Bioanalyzer 2100, and measured again with the KAPA Library Quantification kit. Each immunoSEQ 96-well plate was sequenced on its own single-read 150-cycle Illumina NextSeq 550 flow cell. Per the source publication's procedure: Because the immunoSEQ output included only junctional sequences and no quality scores, the filtering could not be the same as the filtering used for full-length reads. To assign V/J genes and CDR3, sequences were annotated using PyIR, a Python wrapper for IgBLAST v1.9, with IMGT germline references. Reads were filtered out if the reads had weak V/J assignments (E-value above 1e-6), no CDR3, stop codons, out-of-frame junctions, or ambiguous translated residues. V3J clonotypes were defined as sequences sharing the same inferred V gene, J gene, and CDR3 amino acid sequence. Percentage overlap between repertoires was computed as shared unique clonotypes divided by the size of the smaller repertoire. Richness of each repertoire was evaluated using RTK rarefaction, the Chao1 estimator, and Recon v2.1 estimates of unobserved clonotypes. OLGA was used to compute generation probabilities for all TCRbeta clonotypes that the gDNA method yielded from a few donors. The table comes from immuneACCESS by way of TCRdb, which keeps in-frame sequences with V and J called. Part of the clones is missing from these tables; in studies checked, under half for an unresolved V gene and the rest for unknown reasons. V and J calls and clone size are copied from that table; D and trimming were computed from the DNA. For this sample there are some 2,000,000 clones; 95% appear just once. The top ten hold 0.13% of the sample.

The material sequenced was naive CD4+ T cells sorted from blood. In light of the paper, this sample's cell subset or site label describes: CD45RA+ positively selected. The chain is made from TRBV5-6 and TRBJ1-6; TRBD1 is possibly the D segment (6 matching bases). The clonotype comes from a young man in good health. The nucleotide sequence is TGTGCCAGCAGCTCGAGACAGGTTTCACCCCTCCACTTT. The resulting protein is CASSSRQVSPLHF.